This T cell receptor (beta chain) comes out of a study of CD8+ T cells in alopecia areata. On the study more broadly: Treated patients were given oral tofacitinib, which was dosed at 5 to 10 mg twice daily.

The V gene's germline CDR1 is SGHVS and CDR2 FNYEAQ. Trimming removed 0 bases from V and 0 bases from J; junction bases left unmatched: 6. The CDR3 is 19 amino acids. Study-wide points: Patients shared TCRs less clearly than mice did, possibly for HLA-related reasons.

It was cDNA, reverse transcribed from extracted RNA, that served as the sequencing template. Method: immunoSEQ multiplex PCR; TCRdb's copy keeps in-frame clones and lacks some. The sample lists around 170,000 clones; about half were seen once. On this clone: Its antigen is as yet unknown.

Regarding treatment: oral pan-JAK inhibitor, 5-10 mg twice daily. Sorted out of PBMCs were CD4+ T cells and CD8+ T cells. V and J are TRBV7-6 and TRBJ2-2; 11 bases line up with TRBD2. The sequencing used CD8+ T cells sorted from blood, collected at approximately week 51, from a patient treated with tofacitinib. This clonotype was sampled from a human donor with alopecia areata. The CDR3 DNA reads as TGTGCCAGCAGCTTAGCGGCGACTAGCGGGGACCCGAACACCGGGGAGCTGTTTTTT. The encoded protein is CASSLAATSGDPNTGELFF.